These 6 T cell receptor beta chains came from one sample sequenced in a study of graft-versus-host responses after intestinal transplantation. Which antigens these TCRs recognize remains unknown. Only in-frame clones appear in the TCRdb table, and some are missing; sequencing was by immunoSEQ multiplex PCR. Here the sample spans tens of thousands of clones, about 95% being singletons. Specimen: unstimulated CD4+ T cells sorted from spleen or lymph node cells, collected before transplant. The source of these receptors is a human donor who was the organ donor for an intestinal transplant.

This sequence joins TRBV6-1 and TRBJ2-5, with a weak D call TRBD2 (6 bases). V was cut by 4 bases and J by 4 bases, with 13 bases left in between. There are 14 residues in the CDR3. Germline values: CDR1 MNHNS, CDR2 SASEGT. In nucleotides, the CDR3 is TGTGCCAGCAGTGTCAGGGTGGAGGGAGAGACCCAGTACTTC. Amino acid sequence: CASSVRVEGETQYF.

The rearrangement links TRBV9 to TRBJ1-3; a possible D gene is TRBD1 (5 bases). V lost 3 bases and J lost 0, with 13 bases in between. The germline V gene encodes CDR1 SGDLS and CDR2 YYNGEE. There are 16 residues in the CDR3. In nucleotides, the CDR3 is TGTGCCAGCAGCGCCCCGGGGGTTCTCTCTGGAAACACCATATATTTT. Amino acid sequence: CASSAPGVLSGNTIYF.

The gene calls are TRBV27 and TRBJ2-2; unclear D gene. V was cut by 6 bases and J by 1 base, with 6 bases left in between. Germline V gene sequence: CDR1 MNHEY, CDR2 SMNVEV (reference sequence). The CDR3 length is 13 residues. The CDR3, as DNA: TGTGCCAGCAGCACAAGGAACACCGGGGAGCTGTTTTTT. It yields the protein CASSTRNTGELFF.

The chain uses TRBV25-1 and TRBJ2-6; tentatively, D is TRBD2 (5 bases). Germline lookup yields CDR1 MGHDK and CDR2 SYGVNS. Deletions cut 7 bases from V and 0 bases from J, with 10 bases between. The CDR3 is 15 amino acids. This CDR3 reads CASTLGSSGANVLTF. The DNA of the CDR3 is TGTGCCAGCACCCTTGGGAGCTCTGGGGCCAACGTCCTGACTTTC.

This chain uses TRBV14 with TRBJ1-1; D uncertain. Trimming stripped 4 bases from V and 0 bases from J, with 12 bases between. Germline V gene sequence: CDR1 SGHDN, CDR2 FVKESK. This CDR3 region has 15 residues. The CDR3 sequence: CASSPRLSLNTEAFF. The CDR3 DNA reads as TGTGCCAGCAGCCCCCGTCTCAGCTTGAACACTGAAGCTTTCTTT.

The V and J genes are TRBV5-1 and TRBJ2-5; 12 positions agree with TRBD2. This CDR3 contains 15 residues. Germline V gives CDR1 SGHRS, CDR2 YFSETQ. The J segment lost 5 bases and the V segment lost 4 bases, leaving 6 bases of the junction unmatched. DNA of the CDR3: TGCGCCAGCAGCCCGGCCGGGACTAGCGGGGAGACCCAGTACTTC. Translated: CASSPAGTSGETQYF.